Sequencing of this T cell receptor (beta chain) was carried out in a study of T cells in Graves' hyperthyroidism and ophthalmopathy. Study summary: Pretreatment peripheral blood was obtained at initial diagnosis. Study results and limitations: From stable hyperthyroidism, ophthalmopathy was set apart by a 13 V-J model. With a median lead of 6.5 months before onset, the model predicted ophthalmopathy.

There are a few counts of this clonotype. The antigen remains unidentified. Diagnostic decisions used clinical symptoms, serum thyroxine and TRAb, thyroid ultrasound and orbital computed tomography. TCR beta CDR3 regions were amplified from RNA transcripts. In the first-round RT-PCR of the TCR CDR3, the HTBI primer set was used. TCRdb recomputed calls from the multiplex PCR reads with MiXCR, one row per CDR3 protein. The table records fewer than 200,000 distinct CDR3 sequences, about 9.4% of them present only once. The CDR3 runs to 15 residues. CDR1 is LNHDA, CDR2 SQIVND, per germline (reference sequence). V lost 7 bases to trimming and J lost 3 bases; unmatched junction nucleotides: 7.

The genes are TRBV19 and TRBJ2-1, with TRBD2 matching 9 bases. The specimen sequenced was blood. The sequence derives from a woman aged 18 to 35 with Graves' hyperthyroidism that later progressed to Graves' ophthalmopathy. CDR3 amino acids: CASTPHSGGYNEQFF. CDR3 coding DNA: TGTGCCAGTACCCCTCATAGCGGGGGCTACAATGAGCAGTTCTTC.